These 30 T cell receptor beta chains originate from one sample sequenced in a study of blood T cell repertoires in COVID-19 (TCRdb year 2020). Receptor amplification or capture employed the immunoSEQ multiplex PCR assay. Here the immuneACCESS table is served through TCRdb, limited to in-frame sequences with V and J called. Missing clones are a known gap in these copies; in checked studies unresolved V genes cover under half, and the rest lacks a known reason. This sample gives tens of thousands of clones in total; 85% to 90% of them show up just once. The ten largest clones represent roughly 15% of the sample. Source material: peripheral blood. These receptors all come from a human donor in a cohort sampled during active COVID-19.

CDR3 DNA: TGTGCCAGCAGCCAACTCCGGGACAGAGCCTACGAGCAGTACTTC. Translated, it gives CASSQLRDRAYEQYF. The chain has TRBV3-1 (or the pseudogene TRBV3-2) and TRBJ2-7; 7 nucleotides agree with TRBD1. V shed 2 bases and J 2 bases; nucleotides not matched to a gene: 6. CDR1 and CDR2 (germline): LGHDT, YNNKEL (reference sequence). The CDR3 runs 15 residues.

V gene TRBV6-5 combines with J gene TRBJ1-4; 7 bases match TRBD1. Germline CDR1 reads MNHEY; CDR2 reads SVGAGI. Trimming at V came to 6 bases and at J to 8 bases, leaving 9 bases not matched to a gene. The CDR3 totals 14 residues. CDR3: CASSDPQGREKLFF. In DNA form, the CDR3 reads TGTGCCAGCAGCGATCCACAGGGGCGGGAAAAACTGTTTTTT.

The chain is built from TRBV4-2 and TRBJ1-3; D gene unclear. The CDR3 covers 16 residues. Trimming left V 0 bases short and J 4 bases short, with 13 bases between. Per germline, CDR1 LGHNA and CDR2 YNFKEQ. CDR3 bases: TGTGCCAGCAGCCAAGACCGCCGGGGTTCGGGAAACACCATATATTTT. It specifies CASSQDRRGSGNTIYF.

This sequence joins TRBV6-5 and TRBJ1-2; the match to TRBD1 covers 9 bases. After removal of 1 base from V and 7 bases from J, the junction contained 7 bases not matched to a gene. CDR1 and CDR2 (germline): MNHEY, SVGAGI. The CDR3 sequence is 15 residues long. CDR3 in DNA: TGTGCCAGCAGTTACTTCCGGGACAGGGATTCTGGCTACACCTTC. It is translated as CASSYFRDRDSGYTF.

This sequence joins TRBV7-2 and TRBJ1-2; no firm D call. V gave up 3 bases and J gave up 4 bases, with 6 bases separating them. The CDR3 runs 12 residues. The V gene's germline CDR1 is SGHTA and CDR2 FQGNSA. The CDR3 DNA is TGTGCCAGCAGCTTGTTCGGCTATGGCTACACCTTC. Translating gives CASSLFGYGYTF.

The rearrangement uses TRBV5-4 and TRBJ2-2; TRBD1 might be the D (6 bases). This CDR3 has 15 amino acids. V was clipped by 2 bases and J by 0 bases, with 8 bases between them. CDR1 and CDR2 from the germline V gene are SGHNT and YYREEE (reference sequence). The CDR3 here is CASSLRQANTGELFF. Here the CDR3 DNA reads TGTGCCAGCAGCTTAAGACAGGCGAACACCGGGGAGCTGTTTTTT.

Only one count was recorded for this clone. CDR3 DNA sequence: TGTGCCAGCTCACCTACAGGAATCTCTGGGGCCAACGTCCTGACTTTC. It specifies CASSPTGISGANVLTF. This chain connects TRBV18 to TRBJ2-6, with D possibly being TRBD1 (5 bases). V gave up 3 bases and J gave up 0 bases, with 9 bases separating them. The CDR3 has 16 amino acids. Looked up from germline, CDR1 is KGHSH and CDR2 is LQKENI.

The rearrangement joins TRBV28 to TRBJ1-2, with 10 bases identical to TRBD1. Germline V gives CDR1 MDHEN, CDR2 SYDVKM. The trim removed 4 bases at V and 5 bases at J, leaving 4 bases unmatched. The CDR3 contains 14 residues. Here the CDR3 DNA reads TGTGCCAGCAGTTCAGACAGGGGGCAGTATGGCTACACCTTC. Residues: CASSSDRGQYGYTF.

There are many counts of this clone. This chain links TRBV2 with TRBJ2-2; possible D gene TRBD2, 5 bases. CDR1 is SNHLY and CDR2 is FYNNEI in the germline V gene. This CDR3 comprises 15 residues. The V end was cut by 6 bases, the J end by 1 base, with 12 bases between. The CDR3 loop is CASRATGVNTGELFF. CDR3 nucleotides: TGTGCCAGCAGGGCTACCGGGGTGAACACCGGGGAGCTGTTTTTT.

The chain links TRBV20-1 to TRBJ2-1; D gene ambiguous. Germline V gives CDR1 DFQATT, CDR2 SNEGSKA (reference sequence). The V and J ends lost 3 bases and 7 bases respectively, with 10 bases between them. CDR3 size: 12 residues. The CDR3 spells CSASVVDNEQFF. The CDR3 coding sequence is TGCAGTGCTAGTGTTGTAGATAATGAGCAGTTCTTC.

The J gene is TRBJ1-3, the V gene TRBV28; 7 nucleotides match TRBD1. The CDR3 runs to 14 residues. Germline V gives CDR1 MDHEN, CDR2 SYDVKM. Trimming took 5 bases from V and 8 from J; bases not matched to a gene: 9. As DNA, the CDR3 is TGTGCCAGCAGTCTGACAGGGTATGAATACACCATATATTTT. Residues: CASSLTGYEYTIYF.

This chain joins TRBV5-4 and TRBJ2-2, with a tentative D call TRBD1 (6 bases). The CDR3 contains 17 residues. Germline CDR1 SGHNT, CDR2 YYREEE (reference sequence). The germline V and J ends were trimmed by 1 base and 5 bases, with 18 bases remaining between them. CDR3 DNA sequence: TGTGCCAGCAGCTTGTCGAACAGGGTAGAAAAGACCGGGGAGCTGTTTTTT. The encoded protein is CASSLSNRVEKTGELFF.

This chain links TRBV19 with TRBJ1-5; TRBD1 agrees at 9 bases. CDR3 length: 16 amino acids. Germline values: CDR1 LNHDA, CDR2 SQIVND (reference sequence). Unmatched junction bases numbered 8, after V lost 2 bases and J lost 6 bases. CDR3 in amino acids: CASSIHRDRVSQPQHF. Here the CDR3 DNA reads TGTGCCAGTAGTATACACCGGGACAGGGTGAGTCAGCCCCAGCATTTT.

The chain employs TRBV12-3 or TRBV12-4 and TRBJ1-3; no definite D call. The CDR3 contains 13 residues. V lost 2 bases, J lost 4 bases, and 6 bases lay in between. This CDR3 reads CASSLSAGNTIYF. The CDR3 DNA sequence: TGTGCCAGCAGTTTAAGCGCCGGAAACACCATATATTTT.

The V and J genes are TRBV24-1 and TRBJ2-1, with D maybe TRBD1 (6 bases). The germline V and J ends were trimmed by 4 bases and 7 bases, with 16 bases remaining between them. Germline CDR1 and CDR2: KGHDR and SFDVKD. CDR3 size: 15 residues. This CDR3 reads CATSESQGIINEQFF. In DNA form, the CDR3 reads TGTGCCACCAGTGAGTCGCAGGGGATCATAAATGAGCAGTTCTTC.

This chain joins TRBV6-5 and TRBJ1-2, with 7 bases identical to TRBD1. This CDR3 has 13 residues. V lost 8 bases and J lost 4; bases outside the gene matches: 7. Germline loops: CDR1 MNHEY, CDR2 SVGAGI. DNA of the CDR3: TGTGCCAGCCGGTCGGGGACAGCCTATGGCTACACCTTC. Translating gives CASRSGTAYGYTF.

V usage is TRBV5-5 and J usage is TRBJ1-3; 7 bases map to TRBD1. The CDR3 extends over 15 amino acids. The V gene's germline CDR1 is SGHKS and CDR2 YYEKEE (reference sequence). Losses at the gene ends were 1 base for V and 4 bases for J; bases not matched to a gene: 5. CDR3: CASSLRQGRGNTIYF. CDR3 bases: TGTGCCAGCAGCTTGCGACAGGGAAGAGGAAACACCATATATTTT.

The chain couples TRBV6-6 to TRBJ2-7; no reliable D call. Deletions cut 5 bases from V and 3 bases from J, with 5 bases between. The CDR3 is made up of 11 amino acids. In germline, CDR1 is MNHNY, CDR2 SVGAGI (reference sequence). The CDR3 spells CASSLLYEQYF. CDR3 coding DNA: TGTGCCAGCAGTCTCCTCTACGAGCAGTACTTC.

The chain has TRBV24-1 and TRBJ2-1; the D gene is possibly TRBD2 (6 bases). This CDR3 spans 14 amino acids. Germline V lookup: CDR1 KGHDR, CDR2 SFDVKD. The ends were cut back, 4 bases at V and 4 bases at J, with 10 bases in the middle. CDR3 region: CATSESSAYNEQFF. In DNA form, the CDR3 reads TGTGCCACCAGTGAGTCTAGCGCGTACAATGAGCAGTTCTTC.

This chain links TRBV6-5 with TRBJ1-1, with D possibly being TRBD1 (5 bases). Germline V CDR1 and CDR2: MNHEY, SVGAGI. This CDR3 has 16 residues. V was pared by 2 bases and J by 3 bases, with 16 bases between. The CDR3 region has the DNA TGTGCCAGCAGTTACGACGCGTTAGGGGTGGACACTGAAGCTTTCTTT. The encoded protein is CASSYDALGVDTEAFF.

The chain recombines TRBV10-2 with TRBJ1-2; D call uncertain. Germline V gives CDR1 WSHSY, CDR2 SAAADI. The germline V and J ends were trimmed by 4 bases and 5 bases, with 17 bases remaining between them. The CDR3 totals 15 residues. In DNA, the CDR3 is TGCGCCAGCAGTGCGGGGTGGGGAACGGGGTATGGCTACACCTTC. The encoded protein is CASSAGWGTGYGYTF.

This clone was seen just once. The chain carries TRBV3-1 (or the pseudogene TRBV3-2) and TRBJ1-1; a weak D match, TRBD1 (5 bases). Trimming shortened V by 4 bases and J by 4 bases, and 13 bases separated the two germline ends. The CDR3 has 14 residues. Germline V lookup: CDR1 LGHDT, CDR2 YNNKEL (reference sequence). CDR3 sequence reads: CASSRAGLFTEAFF. In DNA form, the CDR3 reads TGTGCCAGCAGCCGGGCGGGGCTTTTCACTGAAGCTTTCTTT.

The chain recombines TRBV5-1 with TRBJ2-1; unclear D gene. CDR1 and CDR2 from the germline V gene are SGHRS and YFSETQ. The ends were cut back, 3 bases at V and 7 bases at J, with 17 bases in the middle. The CDR3 contains 15 residues. The CDR3 loop reads CASSSASPVWNEQFF. The CDR3 region has the DNA TGCGCCAGCAGCTCCGCCTCCCCGGTGTGGAATGAGCAGTTCTTC. Looking up the rest from reference TRBV5-1 and TRBJ2-1 gives the full variable domain: KAGVTQTPRYLIKTRGQQVTLSCSPISGHRSVSWYQQTPGQGLQFLFEYFSETQRNKGNFPGRFSGRQFSNSRSEMNVSTLELGDSALYLCASSSASPVWNEQFFGPGTRLTVL.

V and J are TRBV19 and TRBJ2-5, with D maybe TRBD1 (6 bases). CDR3 length: 15 residues. Trimming cost V 6 bases and J 2 bases, with 16 bases left between them. Germline assignment: CDR1 LNHDA and CDR2 SQIVND (reference sequence). CDR3 loop: CASRESGVGQETQYF. The CDR3 DNA sequence: TGTGCCAGTAGGGAATCAGGGGTAGGGCAAGAGACCCAGTACTTC.

The CDR3 spells CASSSNYGYTF. The CDR3 DNA reads as TGTGCCAGCAGCTCAAATTATGGCTACACCTTC. This rearrangement joins TRBV5-4 to TRBJ1-2; D unresolved. The ends were cut back, 3 bases at V and 5 bases at J, with 5 bases in the middle. The CDR3 consists of 11 residues. From germline, CDR1 is SGHNT and CDR2 YYREEE (reference sequence).

The rearrangement links TRBV19 to TRBJ2-7; TRBD1 agrees at 10 bases. The CDR3 totals 14 residues. Germline loops: CDR1 LNHDA, CDR2 SQIVND (reference sequence). The V and J ends lost 6 bases and 4 bases, in that order; junction bases with no gene match: 6. CDR3 amino acids: CASRPGQGVYEQYF. The CDR3 coding sequence is TGTGCCAGTAGACCCGGACAGGGGGTTTACGAGCAGTACTTC. Drawing the rest from reference TRBV19 and TRBJ2-7, the complete variable domain is DGGITQSPKYLFRKEGQNVTLSCEQNLNHDAMYWYRQDPGQGLRLIYYSQIVNDFQKGDIAEGYSVSREKKESFPLTVTSAQKNPTAFYLCASRPGQGVYEQYFGPGTRLTVT.

This clone was seen a few times. This chain uses TRBV5-1 with TRBJ2-5; 7 nucleotides match TRBD2. The ends lost 0 bases at V and 1 base at J; junction bases unmatched: 0. In germline, CDR1 is SGHRS, CDR2 YFSETQ. CDR3 size: 14 residues. CDR3 in amino acids: CASSLAGGQETQYF. The DNA for the CDR3 is TGCGCCAGCAGCTTGGCGGGAGGCCAAGAGACCCAGTACTTC.

The V and J genes are TRBV12-3 or TRBV12-4 and TRBJ2-7; D perhaps matches TRBD1 (6 bases). This CDR3 is 12 amino acids long. V was shortened by 6 bases and J by 4 bases, with 10 bases between the two germline ends. For the CDR3, the DNA is TGTGCCAGCAGCTCGACAGGATACGAGCAGTACTTC. Translating it yields CASSSTGYEQYF.

The chain combines TRBV2 with TRBJ1-1; 7 bases are shared with TRBD1. The trim removed 5 bases at V and 7 bases at J, leaving 1 base unmatched. The CDR3 length is 11 residues. CDR1 is SNHLY, CDR2 FYNNEI, per germline. The CDR3, as DNA: TGTGCCAGCAGTAGGACAGGTGAAGCTTTCTTT. Translation gives CASSRTGEAFF.

This clone has a handful of counts. J is TRBJ1-2 and V is TRBV6-1; 8 positions agree with TRBD1. The CDR3 is 15 amino acids. From germline, CDR1 is MNHNS and CDR2 SASEGT. V shed 1 base and J 2 bases; nucleotides not matched to a gene: 3. CDR3 in amino acids: CASSEGQGINYGYTF. The CDR3 DNA is TGTGCCAGCAGTGAAGGACAGGGGATAAACTATGGCTACACCTTC.